The clone carrying this T cell receptor (beta chain) showed up just a few times. The entry originates in a study of cytomegalovirus exposure and HLA in healthy donors. With 60 Vbeta and 13 Jbeta primers, the PCR was carried out. The method was immunoSEQ multiplex PCR; TCRdb's version includes in-frame clones alone and lacks a portion of them. The profile shows some 130,000 clones, roughly four fifths of them singletons. The junction had 15 bases not matched to a gene; V was cut back by 7 bases and J by 7 bases. Germline V gives CDR1 SGHRS, CDR2 YFSETQ. The CDR3 sequence is 16 residues long. This chain connects TRBV5-1 to TRBJ2-7; 12 bases match TRBD1. The specimen sequenced was PBMCs. The receptor's source is a male donor in good health and CMV-seronegative. The CDR3 region has the DNA TGCGCCAGCTATCGCGAACCGGGACAGGGGGCAGGGGAGCAGTACTTC. Translation gives CASYREPGQGAGEQYF.